Below are 21 T cell receptor beta chains sequenced from a single sample in a study of response to subunit inactivated influenza vaccine. MiXCR was run by TCRdb on the RT-PCR reads, yielding one entry per CDR3 protein. The top ten hold around 35% of the sample, which has under 200,000 distinct CDR3 sequences, over 8.5% seen once. The source material was CD8+ T cells sorted from PBMCs, sampled around 25 months after vaccination. The receptor set was obtained from a man aged 45 to 70 who received an inactivated influenza vaccine.

The rearrangement uses TRBV29-1 and TRBJ2-2; D not resolved. The CDR3 sequence is 11 residues long. V lost 6 bases, J lost 6 bases, and 8 bases lay in between. Germline V gives CDR1 SQVTM, CDR2 ANQGSEA. The CDR3 region is CSVRSAGELFF. In DNA form, the CDR3 reads TGCAGCGTCAGGTCGGCCGGGGAGCTGTTTTTT.

This clonotype was recorded a few times. The chain recombines TRBV6-1 with TRBJ1-5; the D gene is possibly TRBD1 (6 bases). Trimming left V 5 bases short and J 0 bases short, with 14 bases between. The CDR3 covers 16 residues. Germline CDR1 MNHNS, CDR2 SASEGT. The CDR3 DNA reads as TGTGCCAGCAGTCGGTCAGGGGATTATAGCAATCAGCCCCAGCATTTT. This encodes CASSRSGDYSNQPQHF.

This clonotype was counted only a few times. The rearrangement uses TRBV20-1 and TRBJ2-2; 7 bases fit TRBD1. Germline CDR1 reads DFQATT; CDR2 reads SNEGSKA (reference sequence). This CDR3 is built from 13 residues. V trimming: 3 bases; J trimming: 5 bases; junction bases outside the gene matches: 3. The CDR3 here is CSARTGSTGELFF. The CDR3 DNA reads TGCAGTGCTAGGACAGGGTCTACCGGGGAGCTGTTTTTT.

The chain is built from TRBV7-9 and TRBJ2-5, with 9 bases fitting TRBD2. This CDR3 is built from 14 residues. The J segment lost 4 bases and the V segment lost 5 bases, leaving 5 bases of the junction unmatched. CDR1 and CDR2 from the germline V gene are SEHNR and FQNEAQ (reference sequence). The CDR3 coding sequence is TGTGCCAGCAGCGACATAGCGGGAGTAGAGACCCAGTACTTC. This sequence encodes CASSDIAGVETQYF.

The V and J genes are TRBV12-3 or TRBV12-4 and TRBJ2-3; 9 positions agree with TRBD2. Trimming took 3 bases from V and 2 from J; bases not matched to a gene: 21. There are 21 residues in the CDR3. The CDR3 DNA reads TGTGCCAGCAGTTTCGAGGCCCAAGGGACTAGCCATCTTCTTTCCACAGATACGCAGTATTTT. Translation gives CASSFEAQGTSHLLSTDTQYF.

The V and J genes are TRBV2 and TRBJ2-7; D might be TRBD1 (6 bases). The CDR3 is 15 residues long. V lost 5 bases and J lost 3, with 17 bases in between. In germline, CDR1 is SNHLY, CDR2 FYNNEI. In DNA, the CDR3 is TGTGCCAGCAGTATTCCGGGACAACCTATCTACGAGCAGTACTTC. Its translation: CASSIPGQPIYEQYF.

This clonotype was seen only a few times. V is TRBV7-9 and J is TRBJ2-4; 10 bases map to TRBD1. With 4 bases clipped from V and 8 bases from J, the junction kept 5 bases outside the gene matches. The germline V gene has CDR1 SEHNR and CDR2 FQNEAQ (reference sequence). The CDR3 consists of 14 residues. The CDR3 nucleotides are TGTGCCAGCAGCTCCGGACAGGGGGTTCACATTCAGTACTTC. Its protein product is CASSSGQGVHIQYF.

The table lists this clonotype with a few counts. The rearrangement uses TRBV9 and TRBJ1-1, with 9 bases that match TRBD1. Germline V lookup: CDR1 SGDLS, CDR2 YYNGEE. V shed 3 bases and J 1 base; nucleotides not matched to a gene: 4. The CDR3 spans 15 residues. As DNA, the CDR3 is TGTGCCAGCAGCGCCAGGGGACAGGGGAACACTGAAGCTTTCTTT. It translates to CASSARGQGNTEAFF. The whole variable domain, remainder taken from reference TRBV9 and TRBJ1-1, is DSGVTQTPKHLITATGQRVTLRCSPRSGDLSVYWYQQSLDQGLQFLIQYYNGEERAKGNILERFSAQQFPDLHSELNLSSLELGDSALYFCASSARGQGNTEAFFGQGTRLTVV.

This clonotype has a handful of counts. The chain is built from TRBV20-1 and TRBJ2-7; 7 positions agree with TRBD2. J was trimmed by 2 bases and V by 0 bases; bases with no gene match: 7. The CDR3 length is 15 residues. Germline CDR1 and CDR2: DFQATT and SNEGSKA (reference sequence). CDR3: CSARDPASGTYEQYF. CDR3 nucleotides: TGCAGTGCTAGAGATCCGGCTAGCGGAACCTACGAGCAGTACTTC.

J is TRBJ2-3 and V is TRBV6-5; the match to TRBD2 covers 12 bases. The CDR3 runs to 16 residues. Germline V lookup: CDR1 MNHEY, CDR2 SVGAGI. V shed 0 bases, J shed 4 bases, and the junction held 2 bases outside the gene matches. The CDR3 nucleotides read TGTGCCAGCAGTTACTCGACTAGCGGGGGCGCAGATACGCAGTATTTT. It encodes CASSYSTSGGADTQYF.

There are a few counts of this clonotype. The chain carries TRBV19 and TRBJ2-7; 8 bases align to TRBD1. The V segment lost 7 bases and the J segment 2 bases; nucleotides outside the gene matches: 4. This CDR3 region has 13 residues. Germline V gene lookup returns CDR1 LNHDA and CDR2 SQIVND (reference sequence). The CDR3 sequence: CASNLGQAYEQYF. CDR3 coding DNA: TGTGCCAGTAATCTGGGACAGGCCTACGAGCAGTACTTC.

This clonotype was counted between two and nine times. The CDR3 here is CASSSRVPGLAGGPQFF. In DNA form, the CDR3 reads TGTGCCAGCAGCTCCCGGGTCCCGGGACTAGCGGGAGGGCCACAGTTCTTC. The chain uses TRBV7-8 and TRBJ2-1; 16 bases line up with TRBD2. The V segment lost 4 bases and the J segment 13 bases; nucleotides outside the gene matches: 13. The CDR3 totals 17 residues. The germline CDR1 and CDR2 sequences are SGHVS and FQNEAQ.

This clonotype has more than one count but fewer than ten. The V gene is TRBV4-2, the J gene TRBJ1-3; D is possibly TRBD1 (6 bases). The CDR3 runs to 17 residues. The ends were cut back, 1 base at V and 0 bases at J, with 13 bases in the middle. Germline CDR1 reads LGHNA; CDR2 reads YNFKEQ. The CDR3 DNA sequence: TGTGCCAGCAGCCAAGGGACAGACATCCACTCTGGAAACACCATATATTTT. The encoded protein is CASSQGTDIHSGNTIYF.

This clonotype was counted only a few times. The rearrangement joins TRBV5-6 to TRBJ2-2, with D perhaps matching TRBD1 or TRBD2 (5 bases each). Germline loops: CDR1 SGHDT, CDR2 YYEEEE. V lost 4 bases and J lost 9, with 10 bases in between. This CDR3 spans 12 amino acids. The CDR3 DNA is TGTGCCAGCAGCGGGGACCCCCGGGAGCTGTTTTTT. Its translation: CASSGDPRELFF.

V gene TRBV28 combines with J gene TRBJ1-1; D is undetermined. Germline lookup yields CDR1 MDHEN and CDR2 SYDVKM. V was clipped by 6 bases and J by 1 base, with 12 bases between them. The CDR3 loop spans 14 amino acids. The CDR3: CASSPWPGNTEAFF. DNA of the CDR3: TGTGCCAGCAGCCCCTGGCCGGGGAACACTGAAGCTTTCTTT.

This clonotype was detected ten times or more. This chain connects TRBV6-5 to TRBJ2-7, with D unclear. CDR1 and CDR2 (germline): MNHEY, SVGAGI. V shed 2 bases and J shed 4 bases, with 9 bases lying between them. The length of the CDR3 is 13 residues. The CDR3 DNA sequence: TGTGCCAGCAGTTACGCCCCTCGGTACGAGCAGTACTTC. Residues: CASSYAPRYEQYF.

This clonotype showed up just a few times. The CDR3 here is CATSDQGAPQYF. CDR3 in DNA: TGTGCCACCAGTGACCAGGGTGCGCCCCAGTACTTC. The chain uses TRBV24-1 and TRBJ2-5, with a possible D match to TRBD1 (5 bases). The V gene lost 4 bases and the J gene lost 9 bases, with 11 bases spanning the gap. The CDR3 contains 12 residues. CDR1 and CDR2 from the germline V gene are KGHDR and SFDVKD.

The sample holds many counts of this clonotype. CDR3 DNA sequence: TGTGCCAGCAGTTGGGGACCTACGGGTCAGGGGGCTACCGGGGAGCTGTTTTTT. As protein: CASSWGPTGQGATGELFF. The V gene is TRBV11-3, the J gene TRBJ2-2, with TRBD1 matching 8 bases. The germline V gene encodes CDR1 SGHNT and CDR2 YENEEA. This CDR3 has 18 amino acids. The ends lost 6 bases at V and 5 bases at J; junction bases unmatched: 17.

The V gene is TRBV9, the J gene TRBJ2-7; TRBD2 aligns across 10 bases. This CDR3 contains 16 residues. CDR1 and CDR2 from the germline V gene are SGDLS and YYNGEE. The V segment lost 0 bases and the J segment 3 bases; nucleotides outside the gene matches: 6. CDR3 loop: CASSVGGLAANYEQYF. The CDR3, as DNA: TGTGCCAGCAGCGTAGGAGGACTAGCGGCAAACTACGAGCAGTACTTC. Full variable domain (rest looked up from reference TRBV9 and TRBJ2-7): DSGVTQTPKHLITATGQRVTLRCSPRSGDLSVYWYQQSLDQGLQFLIQYYNGEERAKGNILERFSAQQFPDLHSELNLSSLELGDSALYFCASSVGGLAANYEQYFGPGTRLTVT.

This clonotype turned up a few times. The J gene is TRBJ2-5, the V gene TRBV6-1; either TRBD1 or TRBD2 may supply D (5 bases each). Germline V CDR1 and CDR2: MNHNS, SASEGT. The CDR3 loop spans 14 amino acids. V was cut by 6 bases and J by 0 bases, with 11 bases left in between. The CDR3 DNA follows: TGTGCCAGCAGCATGGGGGAGTACCAAGAGACCCAGTACTTC. Its translation is CASSMGEYQETQYF.

In its sample, this clonotype was seen a few times. The chain is built from TRBV7-2 and TRBJ1-2; D ambiguous. The V gene lost 1 base and the J gene lost 8 bases, with 17 bases spanning the gap. The CDR3 runs to 15 residues. The germline V gene has CDR1 SGHTA and CDR2 FQGNSA. CDR3: CASSLVEVPKLGYTF. The CDR3 DNA follows: TGTGCCAGCAGCTTAGTGGAGGTTCCTAAGCTCGGCTACACCTTC.